This TCR beta chain was sequenced in a study of blood T cell repertoires in COVID-19. Patients from Seattle were sampled longitudinally, starting during active infection. Trimming took 4 bases from V and 8 from J; bases not matched to a gene: 8. Germline assignment: CDR1 KGHDR and CDR2 SFDVKD. This CDR3 region has 16 residues. TCRdb's copy holds only in-frame clones and misses some; the assay was immunoSEQ multiplex PCR. The table has approximately 160,000 clones, approximately 86% seen once. The material sequenced was peripheral blood. The receptor was derived from a man in his 60s with COVID-19, enrolled during active disease. This sequence joins TRBV24-1 and TRBJ2-1; 12 nucleotides line up with TRBD2. The CDR3 is CATSELRTSGKHEQFF. DNA of the CDR3: TGTGCCACCAGTGAACTTCGGACTAGCGGGAAGCATGAGCAGTTCTTC.